Below, 28 T cell receptor beta chains from the same sample are listed, as sequenced in a study of blood T cell repertoires in COVID-19. The assay was immunoSEQ multiplex PCR, and TCRdb's table has in-frame clones only and misses some. The sample holds over 130,000 clones; approximately 88% are singletons and the top ten take around 26%. The sample was peripheral blood. The receptor source for this set is a human donor in a cohort sampled during active COVID-19.

This clone was seen a few times. V usage is TRBV5-1 and J usage is TRBJ1-2; D remains ambiguous. The CDR3 runs to 14 residues. Trimming stripped 4 bases from V and 0 bases from J, with 10 bases between. The germline V gene encodes CDR1 SGHRS and CDR2 YFSETQ. CDR3 in amino acids: CASSIGGSNYGYTF. As DNA, the CDR3 is TGCGCCAGCAGCATAGGAGGGTCTAACTATGGCTACACCTTC.

The chain has TRBV19 and TRBJ2-2, with TRBD1 as a possible D gene (5 bases). CDR1 and CDR2 from the germline V gene are LNHDA and SQIVND (reference sequence). The CDR3 has 15 amino acids. Trimming pared 1 base from V and 2 bases from J, leaving 8 bases between. The CDR3 protein is CASSIAQGNTGELFF. In DNA form, the CDR3 reads TGTGCCAGTAGTATAGCTCAGGGAAACACCGGGGAGCTGTTTTTT.

V gene TRBV4-2 combines with J gene TRBJ1-5; possible D gene TRBD1, 5 bases. Trimming stripped 4 bases from V and 2 bases from J, with 9 bases between. Germline V lookup: CDR1 LGHNA, CDR2 YNFKEQ. This CDR3 is 14 amino acids long. This CDR3 reads CASSPGGGNQPQHF. In nucleotides, the CDR3 is TGTGCCAGCAGCCCCGGGGGTGGCAATCAGCCCCAGCATTTT.

The gene calls are TRBV29-1 and TRBJ2-3; TRBD2 matches at 9 bases. The CDR3 runs to 13 residues. V was pared by 7 bases and J by 5 bases, with 7 bases of the junction left unmatched. Germline-derived CDR1 and CDR2 are SQVTM and ANQGSEA. CDR3 sequence (DNA): TGCAGCGATATTAGCGGGGGCAGAGATACGCAGTATTTT. Protein product: CSDISGGRDTQYF.

J is TRBJ2-3 and V is TRBV20-1; D is uncertain. The germline V and J ends were trimmed by 5 bases and 4 bases, with 7 bases remaining between them. CDR1 and CDR2 (germline): DFQATT, SNEGSKA (reference sequence). The CDR3 totals 11 residues. In nucleotides, the CDR3 is TGCAGTGCTTACGCAGCAGATACGCAGTATTTT. Translated, it gives CSAYAADTQYF.

This chain connects TRBV5-4 to TRBJ2-5, with 8 bases aligning to TRBD2. The CDR3 loop spans 17 amino acids. J lost 0 bases, V lost 0 bases, and 7 bases had no gene match. The germline V gene has CDR1 SGHNT and CDR2 YYREEE (reference sequence). The CDR3 DNA reads as TGTGCCAGCAGCTTGGTAGGCGGGGGGACGTACCAAGAGACCCAGTACTTC. It codes for CASSLVGGGTYQETQYF.

This sequence joins TRBV6-5 and TRBJ1-1, with D unresolved. The CDR3 is made up of 14 amino acids. CDR1 and CDR2 from the germline V gene are MNHEY and SVGAGI. Trimming cost V 8 bases and J 5 bases, with 18 bases left between them. CDR3 sequence: CASGPGGVLTEAFF. Written as DNA, the CDR3 is TGTGCCAGCGGCCCGGGCGGGGTATTAACTGAAGCTTTCTTT.

This chain links TRBV7-9 with TRBJ2-5; 11 bases match TRBD2. The V and J ends lost 5 bases and 4 bases, in that order; junction bases with no gene match: 15. The CDR3 has 18 residues. Germline CDR1 SEHNR, CDR2 FQNEAQ (reference sequence). CDR3 in DNA: TGTGCCAGCAGCCCCCTTGGGGGTCCACTAGCGGGGGTAGAGACCCAGTACTTC. Encoded protein: CASSPLGGPLAGVETQYF.

This clone was detected a few times. The rearrangement uses TRBV7-9 and TRBJ2-2; perhaps TRBD1 as D (6 bases). The germline V gene has CDR1 SEHNR and CDR2 FQNEAQ (reference sequence). The V and J ends lost 0 bases and 6 bases respectively, with 14 bases between them. The CDR3 is 16 amino acids. The CDR3 here is CASSLALGRGAGELFF. DNA of the CDR3: TGTGCCAGCAGCTTAGCCCTGGGCAGGGGAGCCGGGGAGCTGTTTTTT.

The V call is TRBV3-1 (or the pseudogene TRBV3-2), the J call TRBJ1-1; D remains ambiguous. This CDR3 is 12 amino acids long. Trimming removed 6 bases at V and 4 bases at J, with 9 bases between. Germline CDR1 LGHDT, CDR2 YNNKEL (reference sequence). The CDR3 sequence is CASRRAGTEAFF. In DNA, the CDR3 is TGTGCCAGCAGACGCGCGGGCACTGAAGCTTTCTTT.

The gene calls are TRBV5-1 and TRBJ2-5; 14 bases agree with TRBD2. Looked up from germline, CDR1 is SGHRS and CDR2 is YFSETQ. V gave up 4 bases and J gave up 2 bases; unmatched junction bases: 4. CDR3 length: 16 residues. The CDR3 sequence: CASSPGLAGGQETQYF. CDR3 in DNA: TGCGCCAGCAGCCCCGGACTAGCGGGGGGACAAGAGACCCAGTACTTC. Based on the CDR3 plus reference TRBV5-1 and TRBJ2-5, the full variable domain is KAGVTQTPRYLIKTRGQQVTLSCSPISGHRSVSWYQQTPGQGLQFLFEYFSETQRNKGNFPGRFSGRQFSNSRSEMNVSTLELGDSALYLCASSPGLAGGQETQYFGPGTRLLVL.

V is TRBV3-1 (or the pseudogene TRBV3-2) and J is TRBJ2-1; 9 bases line up with TRBD2. The CDR3 is 14 amino acids. V shed 4 bases, J shed 12 bases, and the junction held 10 bases outside the gene matches. Germline V CDR1 and CDR2: LGHDT, YNNKEL (reference sequence). The CDR3 DNA reads TGTGCCAGCAGCCCGACGCTAGCGGGGTCAGGGCAGTTCTTC. It specifies CASSPTLAGSGQFF.

The V and J genes are TRBV19 and TRBJ2-1, with TRBD2 identical over 10 bases. Losses at the gene ends were 2 bases for V and 7 bases for J; bases not matched to a gene: 8. CDR1 LNHDA and CDR2 SQIVND come from the germline V gene (reference sequence). The CDR3 length is 16 residues. CDR3 in amino acids: CASSIKRGGRENEQFF. In DNA, the CDR3 is TGTGCCAGTAGTATAAAGCGGGGGGGCCGGGAAAATGAGCAGTTCTTC. Combining the CDR3 with reference TRBV19 and TRBJ2-1 gives the whole variable domain DGGITQSPKYLFRKEGQNVTLSCEQNLNHDAMYWYRQDPGQGLRLIYYSQIVNDFQKGDIAEGYSVSREKKESFPLTVTSAQKNPTAFYLCASSIKRGGRENEQFFGPGTRLTVL.

The chain links TRBV10-3 to TRBJ1-2; D remains unclear. Germline V gene sequence: CDR1 ENHRY, CDR2 SYGVKD. This CDR3 region has 14 residues. V lost 0 bases to trimming and J lost 7 bases, with 12 bases between them. The CDR3 DNA reads TGTGCCATCAGTGAGTCATCCAACCACGGTGGCTACACCTTC. Amino acids: CAISESSNHGGYTF.

Many counts were recorded for this clone. The chain carries TRBV19 and TRBJ2-3; D gene ambiguous. Germline CDR1 reads LNHDA; CDR2 reads SQIVND (reference sequence). This CDR3 spans 15 amino acids. V was cut by 1 base and J by 1 base, with 9 bases left in between. This CDR3 reads CASSIGLSGTDTQYF. Here the CDR3 DNA reads TGTGCCAGTAGTATAGGGCTCTCAGGCACAGATACGCAGTATTTT.

The V call is TRBV18, the J call TRBJ1-2, with a possible D match to TRBD1 (5 bases). Trimming pared 2 bases from V and 5 bases from J, leaving 15 bases between. The germline V gene encodes CDR1 KGHSH and CDR2 LQKENI. This CDR3 has 15 amino acids. Here the CDR3 reads CASSPVGGFRYGYTF. The CDR3 nucleotides read TGTGCCAGCTCACCAGTGGGGGGGTTTCGGTATGGCTACACCTTC.

This chain links TRBV19 with TRBJ2-1; D perhaps matches TRBD2 (6 bases). V lost 6 bases to trimming and J lost 1 base, with 13 bases between them. Germline loops: CDR1 LNHDA, CDR2 SQIVND (reference sequence). CDR3 length: 15 amino acids. The CDR3 DNA reads as TGTGCCAGTAGGCTCGGAGGGGTATCCTACAATGAGCAGTTCTTC. Translated: CASRLGGVSYNEQFF.

The chain uses TRBV7-9 and TRBJ1-5; D gene uncertain. From germline, CDR1 is SEHNR and CDR2 FQNEAQ (reference sequence). CDR3 length: 14 residues. V dropped 3 bases and J dropped 0 bases, with 6 bases sitting between them. CDR3 amino acids: CASSFGHSNQPQHF. The DNA for the CDR3 is TGTGCCAGCAGCTTTGGCCATAGCAATCAGCCCCAGCATTTT. Using reference TRBV7-9 and TRBJ1-5 for the parts outside the CDR3, the full variable domain is DTGVSQNPRHKITKRGQNVTFRCDPISEHNRLYWYRQTLGQGPEFLTYFQNEAQLEKSRLLSDRFSAERPKGSFSTLEIQRTEQGDSAMYLCASSFGHSNQPQHFGDGTRLSIL.

This chain uses TRBV5-4 with TRBJ2-3; D ambiguous. Trimming cost V 0 bases and J 4 bases, with 12 bases left between them. Germline V CDR1 and CDR2: SGHNT, YYREEE (reference sequence). The CDR3 contains 15 residues. The CDR3 sequence is CASSLGLTAADTQYF. The DNA of the CDR3 is TGTGCCAGCAGCTTGGGGTTAACTGCGGCAGATACGCAGTATTTT.

The chain combines TRBV11-2 with TRBJ2-2; tentative D call: TRBD1 (7 bases). The CDR3 contains 15 residues. The V gene lost 6 bases and the J gene lost 6 bases, with 17 bases spanning the gap. CDR1 is SGHAT and CDR2 is FQNNGV in the germline V gene. The CDR3 spells CASRPQGGWAGELFF. The CDR3 DNA reads as TGTGCCAGCAGACCTCAGGGGGGCTGGGCCGGGGAGCTGTTTTTT.

This clone turned up a few times. The rearrangement joins TRBV18 to TRBJ1-2; unclear D gene. In germline, CDR1 is KGHSH, CDR2 LQKENI. The V end lost 5 bases, the J end lost 8 bases, and 12 bases lay between the germline ends. This CDR3 comprises 12 residues. The DNA of the CDR3 is TGTGCCAGCTCATCGAGGACTGGGGGCTACACCTTC. Its translation is CASSSRTGGYTF.

This chain uses TRBV3-1 (or the pseudogene TRBV3-2) with TRBJ2-3; TRBD2 matches 9 bases. The V gene's germline CDR1 is LGHDT and CDR2 YNNKEL (reference sequence). The trim removed 1 base at V and 5 bases at J, leaving 13 bases unmatched. The CDR3 has 18 residues. CDR3 amino acids: CASSQVLPAGGRVDTQYF. The CDR3 bases are TGTGCCAGCAGCCAAGTCCTCCCAGCGGGCGGGAGGGTAGATACGCAGTATTTT.

This chain uses TRBV7-2 with TRBJ1-2; D ambiguous. Germline CDR1 reads SGHTA; CDR2 reads FQGNSA. This CDR3 is built from 14 residues. The germline V and J ends were trimmed by 4 bases and 2 bases, with 11 bases remaining between them. In DNA form, the CDR3 reads TGTGCCAGCAGCTCACGCGGGAACAACTATGGCTACACCTTC. Translating it yields CASSSRGNNYGYTF.

The chain employs TRBV29-1 and TRBJ2-7; a possible D gene is TRBD1 (5 bases). The ends were cut back, 0 bases at V and 2 bases at J, with 20 bases in the middle. Germline values: CDR1 SQVTM, CDR2 ANQGSEA. The CDR3 sequence is 17 residues long. The CDR3: CSVEDRAWERGTYEQYF. The CDR3 DNA follows: TGCAGCGTTGAAGACAGGGCCTGGGAAAGAGGCACCTACGAGCAGTACTTC.

V and J are TRBV27 and TRBJ2-7; the match to TRBD1 covers 12 bases. Germline lookup yields CDR1 MNHEY and CDR2 SMNVEV (reference sequence). The trim removed 7 bases at V and 5 bases at J, leaving 15 bases unmatched. CDR3 size: 17 residues. The CDR3 DNA follows: TGTGCCAGCACCTCTACCGGGACAGGGGGCGCATCGGACGAGCAGTACTTC. Amino acids: CASTSTGTGGASDEQYF.

The V call is TRBV19, the J call TRBJ2-4; tentative D call: TRBD2 (7 bases). This CDR3 region has 17 residues. Per the germline V gene, CDR1 is LNHDA and CDR2 is SQIVND (reference sequence). V was pared by 3 bases and J by 1 base, with 16 bases between. CDR3 amino acids: CASSIGGPLAAKNIQYF. Here the CDR3 DNA reads TGTGCCAGTAGTATCGGGGGGCCCTTAGCGGCCAAAAACATTCAGTACTTC.

The CDR3 DNA follows: TGTGCCAGCAGGTCGAGTACTGAAGCTTTCTTT. Translated, it gives CASRSSTEAFF. The chain uses TRBV3-1 (or the pseudogene TRBV3-2) and TRBJ1-1, with no clear D. The CDR3 sequence is 11 residues long. From germline, CDR1 is LGHDT and CDR2 YNNKEL (reference sequence). Trimming removed 6 bases from V and 5 bases from J, with 7 bases in between.

The rearrangement joins TRBV7-2 to TRBJ2-7; 9 nucleotides match TRBD1. The CDR3 extends over 17 amino acids. Germline V gene lookup returns CDR1 SGHTA and CDR2 FQGNSA. The trim removed 1 base at V and 3 bases at J, leaving 10 bases unmatched. In DNA, the CDR3 is TGTGCCAGCAGCTTAGGGGGGATCACGACAGGGGGCTACGAGCAGTACTTC. It yields the protein CASSLGGITTGGYEQYF.